This paragraph reports one T cell receptor (beta chain). The antigen remains undetermined. This sample stems from a study of cytomegalovirus exposure and HLA in healthy donors. It was with 60 Vbeta and 13 Jbeta primers that the PCR ran. Libraries were prepared by immunoSEQ multiplex PCR; TCRdb keeps only in-frame clonotypes and omits some of them. Of some 98,000 clones in the sample, about 81% were seen once. The trim removed 0 bases at V and 8 bases at J, leaving 8 bases unmatched. Germline values: CDR1 MNHEY, CDR2 SVGAGI. The CDR3 length is 16 residues. Findings and limits, study-wide: Investigators reported 150 to 200 TCR beta chains as tied to cytomegalovirus.

The chain combines TRBV6-5 with TRBJ2-1; 9 bases fit TRBD1. Input material: PBMCs. The origin of this receptor is a man between 35 and 55 years old in good health and CMV-seronegative. CDR3 bases: TGTGCCAGCAGTTACTCCGGGACAGGGAAATTCTATGAGCAGTTCTTC. Translated, it gives CASSYSGTGKFYEQFF.